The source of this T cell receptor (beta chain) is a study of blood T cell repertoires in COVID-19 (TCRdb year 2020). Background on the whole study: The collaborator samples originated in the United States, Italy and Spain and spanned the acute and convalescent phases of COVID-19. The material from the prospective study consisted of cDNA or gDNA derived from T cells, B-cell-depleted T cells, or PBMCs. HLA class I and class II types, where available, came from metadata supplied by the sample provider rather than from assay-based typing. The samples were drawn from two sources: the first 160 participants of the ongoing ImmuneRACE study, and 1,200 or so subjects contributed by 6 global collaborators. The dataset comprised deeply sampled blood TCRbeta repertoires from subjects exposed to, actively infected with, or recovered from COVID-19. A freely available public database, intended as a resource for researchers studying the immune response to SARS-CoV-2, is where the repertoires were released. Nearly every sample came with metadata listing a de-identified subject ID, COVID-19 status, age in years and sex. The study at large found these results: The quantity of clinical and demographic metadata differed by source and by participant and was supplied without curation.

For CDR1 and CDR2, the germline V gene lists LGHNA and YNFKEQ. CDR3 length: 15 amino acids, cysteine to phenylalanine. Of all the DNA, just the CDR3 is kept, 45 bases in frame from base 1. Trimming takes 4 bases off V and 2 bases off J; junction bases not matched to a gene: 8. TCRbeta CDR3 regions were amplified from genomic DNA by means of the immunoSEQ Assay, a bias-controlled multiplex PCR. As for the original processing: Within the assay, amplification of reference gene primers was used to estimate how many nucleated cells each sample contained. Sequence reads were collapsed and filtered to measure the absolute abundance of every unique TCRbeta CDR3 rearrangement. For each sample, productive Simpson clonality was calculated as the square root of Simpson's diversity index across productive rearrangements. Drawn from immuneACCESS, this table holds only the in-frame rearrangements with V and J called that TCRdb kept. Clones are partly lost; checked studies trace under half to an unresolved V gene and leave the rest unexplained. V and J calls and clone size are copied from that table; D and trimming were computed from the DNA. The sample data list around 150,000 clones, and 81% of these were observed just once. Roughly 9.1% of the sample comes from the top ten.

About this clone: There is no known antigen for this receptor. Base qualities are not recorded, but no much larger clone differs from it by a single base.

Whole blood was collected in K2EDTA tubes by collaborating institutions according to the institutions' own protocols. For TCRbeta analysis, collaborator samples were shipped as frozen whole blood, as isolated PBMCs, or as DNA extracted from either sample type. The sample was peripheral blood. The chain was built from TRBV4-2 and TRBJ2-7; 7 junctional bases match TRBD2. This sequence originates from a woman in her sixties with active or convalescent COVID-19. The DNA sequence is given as TGTGCCAGCAGCCCGGAAGCGGGATTTGCCTACGAGCAGTACTTC. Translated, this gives CASSPEAGFAYEQYF.